Listed below are T cell receptor beta chains from one sample, sequenced in a study of blood T cell repertoires in COVID-19. This table comes from immunoSEQ multiplex PCR, and its TCRdb copy is limited to in-frame clones, with some not included. The table includes 200,000 to 300,000 clones, more than 75% detected once. Sequencing was performed on peripheral blood. These TCRs come from a woman between 40 and 50 years old who had recovered from COVID-19. CDR3s include the opening cysteine and the closing phenylalanine or tryptophan. The D gene is left open where the match is weak. Where a row states a size, it is once, few, many or the class of an expanded clone; other rows omit it.

D	J	V	length	size	CDR3	DNA
.	TRBJ2-1	TRBV28	12	.	CASRAAYNEQFF	TGTGCCAGCAGGGCAGCCTACAATGAGCAGTTCTTC
TRBD1	TRBJ1-6	TRBV5-1	15	once	CASSFLTGGRSPLHF	TGCGCCAGCAGCTTCTTGACAGGGGGCAGGTCACCCCTCCACTTT
TRBD1	TRBJ1-3	TRBV7-6	16	.	CASSLGTGSSGNTIYF	TGTGCCAGCAGCCTGGGGACAGGGAGCTCTGGAAACACCATATATTTT
TRBD1	TRBJ1-5	TRBV6-5	15	few	CASRVAGTGDQPQHF	TGTGCCAGCAGGGTCGCCGGGACAGGGGATCAGCCCCAGCATTTT
TRBD1	TRBJ2-7	TRBV5-4	15	.	CASSLPGTGSYEQYF	TGTGCCAGCAGCTTGCCCGGGACAGGGTCCTACGAGCAGTACTTC
TRBD1	TRBJ1-2	TRBV18	15	.	CASSPPLRTGGGYTF	TGTGCCAGCTCACCACCGCTCAGGACAGGGGGTGGCTACACCTTC
.	TRBJ2-2	TRBV10-3	16	.	CAISESQGTNTGELFF	TGTGCCATCAGTGAGTCGCAGGGGACGAACACCGGGGAGCTGTTTTTT
TRBD2	TRBJ2-2	TRBV9	15	.	CASSVETSGGGELFF	TGTGCCAGCAGCGTAGAGACTAGCGGGGGCGGGGAGCTGTTTTTT
TRBD1	TRBJ1-1	TRBV15	15	.	CATSRGQTMNTEAFF	TGTGCCACCAGCAGGGGACAGACCATGAACACTGAAGCTTTCTTT
TRBD1	TRBJ2-5	TRBV18	15	.	CASSPRQGLQETQYF	TGTGCCAGCTCACCCCGACAGGGGCTCCAAGAGACCCAGTACTTC
.	TRBJ2-2	TRBV24-1	15	.	CATSDQTGHTGELFF	TGTGCCACCAGTGACCAGACAGGCCACACCGGGGAGCTGTTTTTT
TRBD1	TRBJ2-2	TRBV29-1	15	.	CSVITGGSITGELFF	TGCAGCGTTATAACAGGGGGCTCCATCACCGGGGAGCTGTTTTTT
.	TRBJ2-7	TRBV7-8	12	.	CASSRGGREQYF	TGTGCCAGCAGCCGAGGGGGGAGGGAGCAGTACTTC
.	TRBJ2-7	TRBV3-1/TRBV3-2	15	once	CASSQGLAAPYEQYF	TGTGCCAGCAGCCAAGGTCTAGCCGCCCCCTACGAGCAGTACTTC
.	TRBJ2-7	TRBV6-5	15	.	CASSYSADSAYEQYF	TGTGCCAGCAGTTACTCGGCCGACAGTGCCTACGAGCAGTACTTC
TRBD1	TRBJ1-2	TRBV11-2	16	.	CASSFRTGGAPYGYTF	TGTGCCAGCAGCTTTAGGACAGGGGGCGCCCCCTATGGCTACACCTTC
TRBD1	TRBJ1-2	TRBV5-1	14	.	CASSLGQGGYGYTF	TGCGCCAGCAGCTTGGGACAGGGTGGCTATGGCTACACCTTC
TRBD2	TRBJ2-5	TRBV29-1	10	.	CSVGGETKYF	TGCAGCGTGGGGGGGGAGACGAAGTACTTC
TRBD2	TRBJ2-5	TRBV10-3	16	.	CAISVGVAGQQETQYF	TGTGCCATCAGTGTAGGAGTAGCGGGGCAGCAAGAGACCCAGTACTTC
.	TRBJ1-2	TRBV7-2	13	.	CASSRPGTNGYTF	TGTGCCAGCAGCCGCCCCGGGACAAATGGCTACACCTTC
.	TRBJ2-3	TRBV19	14	few	CASSIRQGGDTQYF	TGTGCCAGTAGTATCCGACAGGGAGGAGATACGCAGTATTTT
TRBD1	TRBJ1-1	TRBV27	15	.	CASGVGQGLNTEAFF	TGTGCCAGCGGGGTAGGACAGGGCCTGAACACTGAAGCTTTCTTT
.	TRBJ1-2	TRBV6-2/TRBV6-3	11	.	CASSRGGGYTF	TGTGCCAGCAGCCGCGGTGGTGGCTACACCTTC
TRBD1	TRBJ2-7	TRBV4-1	15	.	CASSQVGTGTTEQYF	TGCGCCAGCAGCCAAGTAGGGACAGGGACGACCGAGCAGTACTTC
.	TRBJ2-5	TRBV5-4	13	once	CASSERQQETQYF	TGTGCCAGCAGCGAGCGCCAGCAAGAGACCCAGTACTTC
.	TRBJ1-2	TRBV7-3	13	.	CASSFGDTYGYTF	TGTGCCAGCAGCTTTGGAGATACGTACGGCTACACCTTC
.	TRBJ2-7	TRBV9	10	.	CASSGREQYF	TGTGCCAGCAGCGGCAGGGAGCAGTACTTC
TRBD1	TRBJ1-5	TRBV19	14	few	CASRITGENQPQHF	TGTGCCAGTAGGATCACAGGGGAGAATCAGCCCCAGCATTTT
TRBD1	TRBJ1-2	TRBV9	14	.	CASRGGPPGYGYTF	TGTGCCAGCAGAGGGGGCCCCCCCGGATATGGCTACACCTTC